Listed here are 21 T cell receptor beta chains from one sample, sequenced in a study of blood T cell repertoires in COVID-19. Clones were sequenced by immunoSEQ multiplex PCR, and TCRdb holds only the in-frame ones, with some missing. The repertoire has 120,000 to 150,000 clones, around 84% of them found once; the top ten carry roughly 2.6%. Material: peripheral blood. These receptors were collected from a human donor with acute or convalescent COVID-19. The donor label of this sample is uncertain.

The genes are TRBV19 and TRBJ1-1; possible D gene TRBD1, 6 bases. CDR1 and CDR2 (germline): LNHDA, SQIVND (reference sequence). The CDR3 runs to 15 residues. Trimming left V 3 bases short and J 3 bases short, with 14 bases between. DNA of the CDR3: TGTGCCAGTAGTATCAGAGGGGGATGGTACACTGAAGCTTTCTTT. Amino acid sequence: CASSIRGGWYTEAFF. Combining the CDR3 with reference TRBV19 and TRBJ1-1 gives the whole variable domain DGGITQSPKYLFRKEGQNVTLSCEQNLNHDAMYWYRQDPGQGLRLIYYSQIVNDFQKGDIAEGYSVSREKKESFPLTVTSAQKNPTAFYLCASSIRGGWYTEAFFGQGTRLTVV.

This clone appeared once. The V gene is TRBV19, the J gene TRBJ1-6; 8 nucleotides agree with TRBD1. The CDR3 runs to 15 residues. In germline, CDR1 is LNHDA, CDR2 SQIVND (reference sequence). The junction had 3 bases not matched to a gene; V was cut back by 3 bases and J by 5 bases. The CDR3 DNA follows: TGTGCCAGTAGTATCCCGACAGGGGATAATTCACCCCTCCACTTT. It encodes CASSIPTGDNSPLHF.

The chain couples TRBV29-1 to TRBJ1-1, with TRBD1 as a possible D gene (5 bases). The germline V and J ends were trimmed by 5 bases and 7 bases, with 11 bases remaining between them. Germline CDR1 SQVTM, CDR2 ANQGSEA. The CDR3 covers 11 residues. The CDR3 DNA is TGCAGCGTTTGGTCCGGGGGTGAAGCTTTCTTT. Protein sequence: CSVWSGGEAFF.

This chain links TRBV12-3 or TRBV12-4 with TRBJ2-3; D is uncertain. This CDR3 is built from 11 residues. V lost 6 bases and J 7 bases, leaving 8 bases between the germline ends. CDR3 nucleotide sequence: TGTGCCAGCAGCGCGTCCCATACGCAGTATTTT. Amino acids: CASSASHTQYF.

The chain links TRBV28 to TRBJ1-2; D gene ambiguous. Germline V gives CDR1 MDHEN, CDR2 SYDVKM. The V end was cut by 5 bases, the J end by 7 bases, with 20 bases between. The CDR3 consists of 15 residues. In DNA form, the CDR3 reads TGTGCCAGCAGTACCGGAGGGAGGTCCAATCCTGGCTACACCTTC. It translates to CASSTGGRSNPGYTF.

This clone occurred many times. The chain links TRBV9 to TRBJ1-2, with 8 positions matching TRBD1. J lost 7 bases, V lost 0 bases, and 8 bases had no gene match. The length of the CDR3 is 15 residues. The V gene's germline CDR1 is SGDLS and CDR2 YYNGEE. In nucleotides, the CDR3 is TGTGCCAGCAGCGTAGAGGCAGGGGGCCGTGGTGGCTACACCTTC. It codes for CASSVEAGGRGGYTF.

V is TRBV5-6 and J is TRBJ2-3; D is undetermined. CDR1 is SGHDT, CDR2 YYEEEE, per germline. V was shortened by 6 bases and J by 0 bases, with 20 bases between the two germline ends. CDR3 length: 17 residues. CDR3 nucleotides: TGTGCCAGCATCCGCCGAGGAAGCGCTCGTAGCACAGATACGCAGTATTTT. Its protein product is CASIRRGSARSTDTQYF.

The chain couples TRBV27 to TRBJ1-6; 10 bases match TRBD1. The CDR3 covers 15 residues. Per the germline V gene, CDR1 is MNHEY and CDR2 is SMNVEV (reference sequence). V dropped 5 bases and J dropped 8; count of bases not matched to a gene: 6. DNA for the CDR3: TGTGCCAGCAGTCCGGGACAGGGGAGACATTCACCCCTCCACTTT. Protein: CASSPGQGRHSPLHF.

The chain combines TRBV5-1 with TRBJ1-6; TRBD1 agrees at 9 bases. The CDR3 is made up of 14 amino acids. The germline CDR1 and CDR2 sequences are SGHRS and YFSETQ. J was trimmed by 9 bases and V by 5 bases; bases with no gene match: 6. This CDR3 reads CASSWGQGGSPLHF. The CDR3 bases are TGCGCCAGCAGTTGGGGACAGGGCGGTTCACCCCTCCACTTT.

This chain joins TRBV18 and TRBJ1-3; a weak D match, TRBD1 (5 bases). Germline V gene sequence: CDR1 KGHSH, CDR2 LQKENI. The CDR3 totals 15 residues. Trimming stripped 6 bases from V and 4 bases from J, with 16 bases between. CDR3 sequence reads: CASSASGTGGNTIYF. CDR3 sequence (DNA): TGTGCCAGCTCCGCTTCCGGGACTGGCGGAAACACCATATATTTT.

This clone was counted between two and nine times. The CDR3 nucleotides are TGTGCCAGCAGCTTGTCACAGGGGGCCCCCAATCAGCCCCAGCATTTT. It encodes CASSLSQGAPNQPQHF. The chain employs TRBV5-6 and TRBJ1-5, with 9 bases lining up with TRBD1. Germline trimming cut 1 base from V and 3 bases from J; bases unmatched to any gene: 5. The germline gives CDR1 SGHDT, CDR2 YYEEEE. This CDR3 has 16 residues.

This chain joins TRBV24-1 and TRBJ1-1; D ambiguous. The germline gives CDR1 KGHDR, CDR2 SFDVKD. V lost 6 bases, J lost 3 bases, and 10 bases lay in between. There are 13 residues in the CDR3. Here the CDR3 DNA reads TGTGCCACCAGTTCGGGAACTTACACTGAAGCTTTCTTT. It yields the protein CATSSGTYTEAFF.

This clone was observed a single time. This chain uses TRBV2 with TRBJ2-7, with D uncertain. Trimming cost V 4 bases and J 1 base, with 5 bases left between them. Germline CDR1 is SNHLY and CDR2 is FYNNEI. This CDR3 spans 12 amino acids. The CDR3 DNA reads as TGTGCCAGCAGTGCGGGTTCCTACGAGCAGTACTTC. It specifies CASSAGSYEQYF.

The gene calls are TRBV19 and TRBJ2-4; 7 bases align to TRBD2. J gave up 11 bases and V 6 bases, and 10 bases lay outside the gene matches. Germline assignment: CDR1 LNHDA and CDR2 SQIVND (reference sequence). CDR3 size: 13 residues. CDR3 protein: CASRGEGFGFQYF. For the CDR3, the DNA is TGTGCCAGTAGGGGGGAGGGATTTGGGTTTCAGTACTTC.

The V call is TRBV20-1, the J call TRBJ2-2; the D call may be TRBD1 or TRBD2 (5 bases each). The V gene's germline CDR1 is DFQATT and CDR2 SNEGSKA (reference sequence). This CDR3 comprises 15 residues. V was cut by 4 bases and J by 1 base, with 13 bases left in between. The DNA of the CDR3 is TGCAGTGCTATTGACAGCGGCCGGAACACCGGGGAGCTGTTTTTT. Encoded protein: CSAIDSGRNTGELFF.

This clone has a single count. The genes are TRBV5-4 and TRBJ1-2; no clear D gene. Germline CDR1 and CDR2: SGHNT and YYREEE (reference sequence). Deletions cut 8 bases from V and 3 bases from J, with 11 bases between. The CDR3 runs to 12 residues. CDR3 region: CASRREDYGYTF. CDR3 nucleotides: TGTGCCAGTAGAAGGGAGGACTATGGCTACACCTTC.

V is TRBV7-9 and J is TRBJ1-2; D gene ambiguous. Germline V gene data show CDR1 as SEHNR and CDR2 as FQNEAQ (reference sequence). Trimming removed 1 base from V and 2 bases from J, with 5 bases in between. This CDR3 comprises 13 residues. Written as DNA, the CDR3 is TGTGCCAGCAGCTTAGGGGCGAACTATGGCTACACCTTC. This gives the protein CASSLGANYGYTF.

The rearrangement joins TRBV15 to TRBJ2-3, with D possibly being TRBD1 (6 bases). Trimming took off 0 bases at V and 1 base at J, with 11 bases between the two ends. The CDR3 covers 16 residues. Germline CDR1 is LNHNV and CDR2 is YYDKDF (reference sequence). The CDR3 here is CATSRDRKGGTDTQYF. The CDR3, as DNA: TGTGCCACCAGCAGAGATCGGAAGGGGGGCACAGATACGCAGTATTTT.

The chain employs TRBV4-1 and TRBJ1-2; D gene unclear. The CDR3 is 14 residues long. The germline V and J ends were trimmed by 0 bases and 11 bases, with 16 bases remaining between them. The germline V gene encodes CDR1 MGHRA and CDR2 YSYEKL. The CDR3 coding sequence is TGCGCCAGCAGCCAAGATAATAACCCCACCGAGTACACCTTC. Translation gives CASSQDNNPTEYTF.

The chain's CDR3 is CASSFGDRGGYGYTF. The CDR3 DNA follows: TGTGCCAGCAGCTTCGGCGACAGGGGGGGGTATGGCTACACCTTC. V and J are TRBV5-4 and TRBJ1-2, with 9 bases matching TRBD1. This CDR3 is 15 amino acids long. V shed 2 bases, J shed 5 bases, and the junction held 7 bases outside the gene matches. Germline V CDR1 and CDR2: SGHNT, YYREEE (reference sequence).

This rearrangement joins TRBV2 to TRBJ2-7, with 7 positions matching TRBD2. The CDR3 has 15 residues. Germline assignment: CDR1 SNHLY and CDR2 FYNNEI. V was clipped by 0 bases and J by 8 bases; unmatched bases: 10. This chain's CDR3 is CASSEAPTCGSKQYV. CDR3 in DNA: TGTGCCAGCAGTGAAGCGCCGACTTGCGGGAGTAAGCAGTACGTC.